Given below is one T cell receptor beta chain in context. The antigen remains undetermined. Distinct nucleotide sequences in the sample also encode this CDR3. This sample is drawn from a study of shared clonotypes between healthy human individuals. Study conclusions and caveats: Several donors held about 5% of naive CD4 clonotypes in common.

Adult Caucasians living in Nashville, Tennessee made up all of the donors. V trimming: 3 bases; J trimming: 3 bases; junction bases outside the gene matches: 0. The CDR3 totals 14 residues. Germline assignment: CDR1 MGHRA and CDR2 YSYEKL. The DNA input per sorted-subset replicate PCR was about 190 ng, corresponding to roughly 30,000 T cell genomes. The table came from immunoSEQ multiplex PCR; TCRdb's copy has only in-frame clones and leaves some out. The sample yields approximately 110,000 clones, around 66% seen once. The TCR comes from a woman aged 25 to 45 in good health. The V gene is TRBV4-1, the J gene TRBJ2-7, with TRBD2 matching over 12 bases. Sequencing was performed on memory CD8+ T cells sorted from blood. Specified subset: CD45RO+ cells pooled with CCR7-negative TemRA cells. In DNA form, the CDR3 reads TGCGCCAGCAGCCAGGGACTAGCGGGCTACGAGCAGTACTTC. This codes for CASSQGLAGYEQYF.